A single sample is the source of the 27 T cell receptor beta chains below, sequenced in a study of post-analysis software for immune sequencing data. The study's findings and limits: Higher frequency in patients than in controls was seen for 5 or 6 TRBV segments, with TRBV5-6, TRBV5-1 and TRBV20-1 among them.

No antigen has been assigned to these receptors. Researchers reported that TCR beta cDNA libraries carried unique molecular identifiers. TCRdb re-called the PCR reads through MiXCR, storing one row per CDR3 protein. The data show hundreds of thousands of distinct CDR3 sequences, about 40% seen once. The sequenced sample consisted of blood. These TCRs come from a girl aged 5-17 years with multiple sclerosis.

This clonotype was found a few times. This chain uses TRBV12-3 or TRBV12-4 with TRBJ2-1; TRBD2 matches 14 bases. This CDR3 contains 17 residues. V lost 5 bases, J lost 9 bases, and 12 bases stayed unmatched. CDR3 residues: CASSLPGTSGGRGEQFF. CDR3 coding DNA: TGTGCCAGCAGTCTACCCGGGACTAGCGGGGGAAGGGGTGAGCAGTTCTTC.

This clonotype was seen only once. With a much larger clone just one base away, this may be a read error. The chain carries TRBV4-1 and TRBJ2-1; D might be TRBD1 or TRBD2, each matching 6 bases. Trimming took off 0 bases at V and 8 bases at J, with 17 bases between the two ends. The CDR3 has 16 residues. CDR1 and CDR2 from the germline V gene are MGHRA and YSYEKL. This chain's CDR3 is CASSQEVGGAFDEQFF. Here the CDR3 DNA reads TGCGCCAGCAGCCAAGAGGTGGGGGGCGCATTCGATGAGCAGTTCTTC.

This chain joins TRBV6-1 and TRBJ2-7; D gene unclear. The CDR3 runs 13 residues. Trimming pared 7 bases from V and 9 bases from J, leaving 19 bases between. In germline, CDR1 is MNHNS, CDR2 SASEGT. Here the CDR3 DNA reads TGTGCCAGCACTACGGACCGGCTCAGAGGGCAGTACTTC. Residues: CASTTDRLRGQYF.

The DNA of the CDR3 is TGTGCCAGCAGCTTGGGCGTAAGGGGCTCTACTGGGGCCAACGTCCTGACTTTC. It yields the protein CASSLGVRGSTGANVLTF. The genes are TRBV7-6 and TRBJ2-6, with TRBD1 as a possible D gene (5 bases). V lost 3 bases, J lost 2 bases, and 17 bases lay in between. CDR3 length: 18 amino acids. The germline CDR1 and CDR2 sequences are SGHVS and FNYEAQ.

The chain has TRBV20-1 and TRBJ1-2; perhaps TRBD1 as D (5 bases). There are 10 residues in the CDR3. Germline-derived CDR1 and CDR2 are DFQATT and SNEGSKA (reference sequence). The V and J ends lost 5 bases and 7 bases respectively, with 8 bases between them. CDR3 coding DNA: TGCAGTGCTTGGGACGTTGGCTACACCTTC. Translation: CSAWDVGYTF.

This clonotype has a single count. The chain links TRBV12-3 or TRBV12-4 to TRBJ2-1; 9 positions match TRBD1. The CDR3 has 16 residues. The trim removed 5 bases at V and 8 bases at J, leaving 13 bases unmatched. The CDR3 DNA sequence: TGTGCCAGCAGTCTCATATCCGGGACAGGGTTTCATGAGCAGTTCTTC. It yields the protein CASSLISGTGFHEQFF.

This clonotype showed up just a few times. The chain combines TRBV11-1 with TRBJ2-3, with a weak D call TRBD1 (6 bases). Germline values: CDR1 SGHAT, CDR2 FQDESV (reference sequence). The CDR3 runs to 16 residues. V was cut by 3 bases and J by 0 bases, with 13 bases left in between. The DNA for the CDR3 is TGTGCCAGCAGCTTCGGGACATTTGCTAGCACAGATACGCAGTATTTT. This translates into CASSFGTFASTDTQYF.

V is TRBV5-1 and J is TRBJ2-5; 8 positions agree with TRBD1. Germline V gene sequence: CDR1 SGHRS, CDR2 YFSETQ. The ends lost 4 bases at V and 6 bases at J; junction bases unmatched: 8. The CDR3 totals 14 residues. CDR3 sequence (DNA): TGCGCCAGCAGCATAGGACAGGGTGGGAAGACCCAGTACTTC. Amino acid sequence: CASSIGQGGKTQYF. The full variable domain, completed using reference TRBV5-1 and TRBJ2-5, is KAGVTQTPRYLIKTRGQQVTLSCSPISGHRSVSWYQQTPGQGLQFLFEYFSETQRNKGNFPGRFSGRQFSNSRSEMNVSTLELGDSALYLCASSIGQGGKTQYFGPGTRLLVL.

This clonotype was counted only a few times. This chain connects TRBV12-3 or TRBV12-4 to TRBJ1-5; 9 bases are shared with TRBD1. The V and J ends lost 2 bases and 1 base, in that order; junction bases with no gene match: 3. The length of the CDR3 is 16 residues. The CDR3 sequence is CASSLTGGRSNQPQHF. CDR3 nucleotides: TGTGCCAGCAGTTTAACAGGGGGCAGGAGCAATCAGCCCCAGCATTTT.

This clonotype was seen a single time. The gene calls are TRBV3-1 and TRBJ1-2; D gene unclear. Germline V lookup: CDR1 LGHDT, CDR2 YNNKEL (reference sequence). CDR3 length: 15 residues. The germline V and J ends were trimmed by 0 bases and 4 bases, with 12 bases remaining between them. Written as DNA, the CDR3 is TGTGCCAGCAGCCAAGAAACAGCGGACCTCTATGGCTACACCTTC. This sequence encodes CASSQETADLYGYTF.

This clonotype was seen a handful of times. This chain connects TRBV10-3 to TRBJ2-1, with TRBD1 matching over 10 bases. Per germline, CDR1 ENHRY and CDR2 SYGVKD. The CDR3 has 16 residues. J was trimmed by 8 bases and V by 0 bases; bases with no gene match: 7. The CDR3 DNA sequence: TGTGCCATCAGTGAGTCGTGGACAGGGGGGAGGGATGAGCAGTTCTTC. Translation gives CAISESWTGGRDEQFF.

This rearrangement joins TRBV24-1 to TRBJ2-7, with D possibly called TRBD1 or TRBD2 (5 bases each). The end of the DNA fits TRBJ2-5 better, so the J call may be wrong. Looked up from germline, CDR1 is KGHDR and CDR2 is SFDVKD. The CDR3 is 16 residues long. CDR3 nucleotides: TGTGCCACCAGTGATTTTCGGATGGGGGATAAAGAGACCCAGTACTTC. Residues: CATSDFRMGDKETQYF.

This clonotype occurred a few times. The chain carries TRBV5-1 and TRBJ2-3; 9 nucleotides line up with TRBD1. The ends lost 4 bases at V and 4 bases at J; junction bases unmatched: 4. This CDR3 comprises 14 residues. Germline CDR1 is SGHRS and CDR2 is YFSETQ. The CDR3 bases are TGCGCCAGCAGCGCACGACAGGGGGCAGATACGCAGTATTTT. Its protein product is CASSARQGADTQYF.

The chain joins TRBV5-1 to TRBJ2-5; weak D call: TRBD1 (5 bases). The J call could be wrong; TRBJ2-7 is a better fit for the DNA end. Germline-derived CDR1 and CDR2 are SGHRS and YFSETQ. The CDR3 is made up of 14 amino acids. The CDR3 protein is CASSPTGPSYEQYF. In DNA, the CDR3 is TGCGCCAGCAGCCCCACAGGACCCTCCTACGAGCAGTACTTC.

V and J are TRBV10-3 and TRBJ2-7; 7 bases are shared with TRBD1. V shed 3 bases and J 0 bases; nucleotides not matched to a gene: 5. The CDR3 runs 15 residues. Germline values: CDR1 ENHRY, CDR2 SYGVKD. This chain's CDR3 is CAISETRDSSYEQYF. CDR3 DNA: TGTGCCATCAGTGAAACCCGGGACAGCTCCTACGAGCAGTACTTC.

The V gene is TRBV12-3 or TRBV12-4, the J gene TRBJ2-1; D perhaps matches TRBD2 (6 bases). With 5 bases removed from V and 6 bases from J, the gap between germline ends came to 11 bases. The CDR3 is 13 amino acids. CDR3 sequence reads: CASSGGPRNEQFF. The DNA for the CDR3 is TGTGCCAGCAGTGGAGGGCCTCGCAATGAGCAGTTCTTC.

The chain recombines TRBV12-5 with TRBJ2-7, with 9 bases matching TRBD2. The junction had 7 bases not matched to a gene; V was cut back by 6 bases and J by 4 bases. Germline V gene data show CDR1 as LGHNT and CDR2 as FRNRAP. The CDR3 loop spans 14 amino acids. CDR3 in DNA: TGTGCTAGTGGCCCGTTAGCGGGGGCGTACGAGCAGTACTTC. This translates into CASGPLAGAYEQYF.

The sample holds a few counts of this clonotype. This chain uses TRBV7-2 with TRBJ2-3, with TRBD2 matching over 10 bases. The CDR3 is 17 residues long. Germline loops: CDR1 SGHTA, CDR2 FQGNSA. V lost 5 bases to trimming and J lost 3 bases; unmatched junction nucleotides: 11. The CDR3 is CASSPQWTSGQTDTQYF. The CDR3 coding sequence is TGTGCCAGCAGCCCCCAATGGACTAGCGGCCAAACAGATACGCAGTATTTT.

This clonotype was recorded a few times. This chain connects TRBV20-1 to TRBJ2-3, with D perhaps assigned TRBD1 or TRBD2 (10 bases each). Looked up from germline, CDR1 is DFQATT and CDR2 is SNEGSKA (reference sequence). The CDR3 totals 17 residues. The CDR3, as DNA: TGCAGCGGGACAGGGGTAACTAGCGGGGTTCTCACAGATACGCAGTATTTT. Its protein product is CSGTGVTSGVLTDTQYF.

The chain links TRBV20-1 to TRBJ2-1; 9 positions agree with TRBD2. CDR3 length: 15 amino acids. The germline V gene has CDR1 DFQATT and CDR2 SNEGSKA (reference sequence). Germline trimming cut 5 bases from V and 9 bases from J; bases unmatched to any gene: 14. The DNA for the CDR3 is TGCAGTGCTCCGAATCTAGCGGGAAATAAGGCTGAGCAGTTCTTC. It encodes CSAPNLAGNKAEQFF.

This clonotype has just a few counts. DNA of the CDR3: TGTGCCAGCTCGGGGGGGTTGAACACTGAAGCTTTCTTT. This sequence encodes CASSGGLNTEAFF. The V call is TRBV18, the J call TRBJ1-1, with D possibly TRBD1 on 5 matching bases. Trimming cost V 6 bases and J 0 bases, with 8 bases left between them. The germline V gene has CDR1 KGHSH and CDR2 LQKENI. This CDR3 comprises 13 residues.

The gene calls are TRBV20-1 and TRBJ1-1; D gene unclear. This CDR3 region has 13 residues. Per germline, CDR1 DFQATT and CDR2 SNEGSKA (reference sequence). The V gene lost 4 bases and the J gene lost 3 bases, with 12 bases spanning the gap. DNA of the CDR3: TGCAGTGCTAAGCGGAGAGGCCACACTGAAGCTTTCTTT. This encodes CSAKRRGHTEAFF.

In regard to this clonotype: An end of the junction does not agree with germline; a read error may underlie this. V is TRBV12-3 or TRBV12-4 and J is TRBJ1-4, with TRBD1 identical over 10 bases. This CDR3 has 15 residues. DNA of the CDR3: TGTGCCAGCAGCTTAGACAGGGGGCCGGGTGAAAAACTGTTTTTT. It specifies CASSLDRGPGEKLFF.

The chain employs TRBV7-9 and TRBJ2-3; D gene ambiguous. V gave up 5 bases and J gave up 1 base, with 10 bases separating them. The V gene's germline CDR1 is SEHNR and CDR2 FQNEAQ (reference sequence). CDR3 size: 14 residues. CDR3 DNA sequence: TGTGCCAGCAGCCCTGGTTTGGGCACAGATACGCAGTATTTT. Translated: CASSPGLGTDTQYF. Combining the CDR3 with reference TRBV7-9 and TRBJ2-3 gives the whole variable domain DTGVSQNPRHKITKRGQNVTFRCDPISEHNRLYWYRQTLGQGPEFLTYFQNEAQLEKSRLLSDRFSAERPKGSFSTLEIQRTEQGDSAMYLCASSPGLGTDTQYFGPGTRLTVL.

The table lists this clonotype with a few counts. V and J are TRBV6-5 and TRBJ1-2; D unclear. CDR1 and CDR2 from the germline V gene are MNHEY and SVGAGI. The germline V and J ends were trimmed by 10 bases and 0 bases, with 9 bases remaining between them. The CDR3 spans 12 residues. CDR3 in DNA: TGTGCCACCGAGACACCTAACTATGGCTACACCTTC. This translates into CATETPNYGYTF.

There are a few counts of this clonotype. The rearrangement uses TRBV20-1 and TRBJ2-6; D uncertain. V dropped 3 bases and J dropped 0 bases, with 9 bases sitting between them. Germline CDR1 DFQATT, CDR2 SNEGSKA (reference sequence). This CDR3 has 15 amino acids. The CDR3 region is CSASVGNSGANVLTF. The CDR3 bases are TGCAGTGCTAGTGTGGGGAACTCTGGGGCCAACGTCCTGACTTTC.

J is TRBJ1-4 and V is TRBV20-1, with D hard to call. This CDR3 has 15 amino acids. Germline CDR1 is DFQATT and CDR2 is SNEGSKA (reference sequence). Trimming took 3 bases from V and 0 from J, leaving 11 bases between them. Here the CDR3 DNA reads TGCAGTGCTAGGTCCCTGGGTGCAACTAATGAAAAACTGTTTTTT. As protein: CSARSLGATNEKLFF.